The clone carrying this T cell receptor beta chain was counted a few times. Its antigen is unidentified. The sample originates from a study of post-analysis software for immune sequencing data. The germline gives CDR1 SGHTA, CDR2 FQGTGA. The CDR3 is made up of 15 amino acids. The ends lost 5 bases at V and 1 base at J; junction bases unmatched: 7. cDNA libraries of TCR beta carried unique molecular identifiers. The T cell input of roughly 0.95 to 10 million gave approximately 460,000 cDNA molecules. TCRdb ran MiXCR on the PCR reads and lists one entry per CDR3 protein. Seen here are some 190,000 distinct CDR3 sequences, approximately 29% observed once, and the top ten hold approximately 3%. Whole-study results and caveats: Five or six TRBV segments, TRBV5-6, TRBV5-1 and TRBV20-1 among them, were found more frequent in patients than controls. Controls showed significantly higher normalized Chao1 diversity than did multiple sclerosis patients. Strong same-batch co-clustering of samples appeared with F measure clustering.

The sample consisted of blood. V gene TRBV7-3 combines with J gene TRBJ2-7, with 8 bases lining up with TRBD1. The sequence derives from a girl between 2 and 17 years old with multiple sclerosis. CDR3 nucleotide sequence: TGTGCCAGCAGCCGCGGGACAGGCCTTTCCTACGAGCAGTACTTC. Its protein product is CASSRGTGLSYEQYF. Full variable domain (remainder filled in from reference TRBV7-3 and TRBJ2-7): GAGVSQTPSNKVTEKGKYVELRCDPISGHTALYWYRQSLGQGPEFLIYFQGTGAADDSGLPNDRFFAVRPEGSVSTLKIQRTERGDSAVYLCASSRGTGLSYEQYFGPGTRLTVT.